Sequencing of this T cell receptor (beta chain) was carried out in a study of neurological immune-mediated disorders. Study overall: Multiple sclerosis patients numbering approximately 35 comprised some 31 relapsing-remitting and 3 secondary progressive patients.

The time point was: longitudinal time-point 1 (baseline). The cDNA was synthesized by means of template-switch 5'RACE, which was carried out with 10-nucleotide random UMIs. Whenever a sequencing run was performed, it yielded over 170 million TCR-beta sequences from 15-18 subjects. Each CDR3 protein is one row after TCRdb ran MiXCR on the 5' RACE reads. This table has tens of thousands of distinct CDR3 sequences, 3.2% appearing once. The TCR was taken from a woman between 55 and 75 years old with multiple sclerosis. Source material: PBMCs.

CDR3 DNA sequence: TGCAGCGGCGAGCGAACGACAGGGGACACTGAAGCTTTCTTT. It is translated as CSGERTTGDTEAFF. This sequence joins TRBV29-1 and TRBJ1-1; TRBD1 matches at 8 bases. Trimming took 7 bases from V and 3 from J; bases not matched to a gene: 10. The CDR3 runs to 14 residues. Looked up from germline, CDR1 is SQVTM and CDR2 is ANQGSEA.